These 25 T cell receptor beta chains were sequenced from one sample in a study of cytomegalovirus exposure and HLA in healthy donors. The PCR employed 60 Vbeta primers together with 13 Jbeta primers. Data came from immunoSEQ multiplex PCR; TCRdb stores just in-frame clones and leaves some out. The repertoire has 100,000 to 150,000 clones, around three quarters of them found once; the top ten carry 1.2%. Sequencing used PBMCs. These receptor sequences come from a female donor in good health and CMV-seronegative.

This CDR3 reads CASSQDLVVKTQYF. CDR3 DNA sequence: TGTGCCAGCAGCCAAGATTTGGTAGTAAAGACCCAGTACTTC. The rearrangement joins TRBV14 to TRBJ2-5; D is unresolved. V shed 0 bases and J shed 6 bases, with 11 bases lying between them. This CDR3 comprises 14 residues. Germline CDR1 SGHDN, CDR2 FVKESK.

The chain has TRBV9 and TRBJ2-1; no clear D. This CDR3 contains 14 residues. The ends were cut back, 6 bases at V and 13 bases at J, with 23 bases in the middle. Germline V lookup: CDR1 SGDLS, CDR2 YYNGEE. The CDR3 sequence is CASTTEELPARQFF. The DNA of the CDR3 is TGTGCCAGCACTACCGAGGAACTACCCGCCCGTCAGTTCTTC. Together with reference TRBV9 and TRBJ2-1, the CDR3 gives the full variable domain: DSGVTQTPKHLITATGQRVTLRCSPRSGDLSVYWYQQSLDQGLQFLIQYYNGEERAKGNILERFSAQQFPDLHSELNLSSLELGDSALYFCASTTEELPARQFFGPGTRLTVL.

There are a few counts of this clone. The CDR3 DNA follows: TGTGCCAGAAGCTTGGATCGAAGGACAGGGGAAACTGAAGCTTTCTTT. Residues: CARSLDRRTGETEAFF. The chain carries TRBV5-3 and TRBJ1-1; 9 bases agree with TRBD1. Being an ORF, TRBV5-3 has a function that is uncertain. The V and J ends lost 0 bases and 5 bases, in that order; junction bases with no gene match: 8. The CDR3 contains 16 residues.

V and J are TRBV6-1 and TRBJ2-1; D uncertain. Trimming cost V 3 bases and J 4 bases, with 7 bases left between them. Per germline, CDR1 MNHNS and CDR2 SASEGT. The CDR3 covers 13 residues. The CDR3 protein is CASSDSQYNEQFF. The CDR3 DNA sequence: TGTGCCAGCAGTGATTCACAGTACAATGAGCAGTTCTTC.

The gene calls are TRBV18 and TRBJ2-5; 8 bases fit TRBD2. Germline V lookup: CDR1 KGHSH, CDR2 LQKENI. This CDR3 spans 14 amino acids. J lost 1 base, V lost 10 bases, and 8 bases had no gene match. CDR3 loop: CATGPGGGQETQYF. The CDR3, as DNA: TGTGCCACCGGACCGGGAGGGGGCCAAGAGACCCAGTACTTC.

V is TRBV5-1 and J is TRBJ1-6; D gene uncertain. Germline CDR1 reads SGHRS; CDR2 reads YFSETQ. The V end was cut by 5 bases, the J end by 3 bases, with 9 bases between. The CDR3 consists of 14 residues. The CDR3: CASRSGDYNSPLHF. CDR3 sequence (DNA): TGCGCCAGCAGGTCCGGAGACTATAATTCACCCCTCCACTTT. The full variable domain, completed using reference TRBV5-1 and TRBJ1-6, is KAGVTQTPRYLIKTRGQQVTLSCSPISGHRSVSWYQQTPGQGLQFLFEYFSETQRNKGNFPGRFSGRQFSNSRSEMNVSTLELGDSALYLCASRSGDYNSPLHFGNGTRLTVT.

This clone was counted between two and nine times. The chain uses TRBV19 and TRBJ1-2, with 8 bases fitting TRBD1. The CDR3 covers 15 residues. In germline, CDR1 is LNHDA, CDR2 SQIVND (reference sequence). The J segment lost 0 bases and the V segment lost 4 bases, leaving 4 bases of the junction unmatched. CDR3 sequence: CASSSYRGSNYGYTF. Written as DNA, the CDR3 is TGTGCCAGTAGTAGTTACAGGGGGTCTAACTATGGCTACACCTTC.

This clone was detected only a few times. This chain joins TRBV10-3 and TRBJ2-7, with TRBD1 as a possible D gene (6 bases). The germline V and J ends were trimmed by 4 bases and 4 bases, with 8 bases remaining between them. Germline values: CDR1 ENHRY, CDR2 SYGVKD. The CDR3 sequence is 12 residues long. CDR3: CAISGQGYEQYF. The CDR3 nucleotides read TGTGCCATCAGTGGGCAGGGGTACGAGCAGTACTTC.

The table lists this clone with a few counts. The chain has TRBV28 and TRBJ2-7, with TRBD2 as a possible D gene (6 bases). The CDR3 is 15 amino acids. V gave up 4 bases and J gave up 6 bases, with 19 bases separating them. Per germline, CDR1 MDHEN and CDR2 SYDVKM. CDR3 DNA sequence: TGTGCCAGCAGTTCTTCCGCTGGGGGGATGTTCGAGCAGTACTTC. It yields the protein CASSSSAGGMFEQYF. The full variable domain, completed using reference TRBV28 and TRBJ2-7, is DVKVTQSSRYLVKRTGEKVFLECVQDMDHENMFWYRQDPGLGLRLIYFSYDVKMKEKGDIPEGYSVSREKKERFSLILESASTNQTSMYLCASSSSAGGMFEQYFGPGTRLTVT.

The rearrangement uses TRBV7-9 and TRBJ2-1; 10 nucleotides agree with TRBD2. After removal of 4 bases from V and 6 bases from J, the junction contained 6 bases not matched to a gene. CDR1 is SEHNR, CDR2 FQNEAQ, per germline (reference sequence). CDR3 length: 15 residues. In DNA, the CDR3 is TGTGCCAGCAGCTCCTCTAGCGGGGGATTCAATGAGCAGTTCTTC. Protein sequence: CASSSSSGGFNEQFF.

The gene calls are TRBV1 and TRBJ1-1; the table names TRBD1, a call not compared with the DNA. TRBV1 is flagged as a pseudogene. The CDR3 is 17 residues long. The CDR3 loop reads CTSSQDRRDRADTEAFF. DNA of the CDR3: TGCACCAGCAGCCAAGATAGGAGGGACAGGGCTGACACTGAAGCTTTCTTT.

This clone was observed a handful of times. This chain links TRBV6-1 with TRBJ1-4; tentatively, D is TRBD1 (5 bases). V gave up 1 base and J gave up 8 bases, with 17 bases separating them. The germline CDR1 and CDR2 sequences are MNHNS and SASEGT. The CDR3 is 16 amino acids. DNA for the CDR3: TGTGCCAGCAGTGAAGAGAGCGGGGCCCGTAGCGAAAAACTGTTTTTT. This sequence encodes CASSEESGARSEKLFF.

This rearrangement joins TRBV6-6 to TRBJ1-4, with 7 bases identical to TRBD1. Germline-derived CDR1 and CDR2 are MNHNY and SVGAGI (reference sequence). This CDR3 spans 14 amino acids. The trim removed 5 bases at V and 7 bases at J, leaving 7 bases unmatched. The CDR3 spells CASSDRVVGEKLFF. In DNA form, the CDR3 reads TGTGCCAGCAGTGACAGGGTGGTCGGTGAAAAACTGTTTTTT.

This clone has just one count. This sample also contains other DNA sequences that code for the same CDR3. The CDR3 nucleotides read TGTGCCAGCTCACCACCGGGGAGCTCCTACAATGAGCAGTTCTTC. Its translation is CASSPPGSSYNEQFF. The rearrangement uses TRBV18 and TRBJ2-1, with TRBD2 as a possible D gene (5 bases). Germline CDR1 is KGHSH and CDR2 is LQKENI. The CDR3 extends over 15 amino acids. V was cut by 0 bases and J by 0 bases, with 6 bases left in between.

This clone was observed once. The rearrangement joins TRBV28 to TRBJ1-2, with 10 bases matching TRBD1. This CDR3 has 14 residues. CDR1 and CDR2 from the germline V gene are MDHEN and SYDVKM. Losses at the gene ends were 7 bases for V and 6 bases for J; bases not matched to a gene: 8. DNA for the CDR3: TGTGCCAGCACCCAAGACAGGGGGCTTCATGGCTACACCTTC. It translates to CASTQDRGLHGYTF.

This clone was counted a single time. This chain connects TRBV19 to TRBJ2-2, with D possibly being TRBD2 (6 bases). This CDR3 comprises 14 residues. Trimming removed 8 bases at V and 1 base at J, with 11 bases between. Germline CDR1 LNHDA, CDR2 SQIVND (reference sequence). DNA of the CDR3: TGTGCCAGTCGGTCGCGGGAGAACACCGGGGAGCTGTTTTTT. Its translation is CASRSRENTGELFF.

The DNA of the CDR3 is TGTGCCAGCAGCGCTAGCGGGAGGGCCTTGAATGAGCAGTTCTTC. Its protein product is CASSASGRALNEQFF. The V and J genes are TRBV7-9 and TRBJ2-1, with 12 bases fitting TRBD2. This CDR3 is built from 15 residues. With V trimmed by 5 bases and J by 7 bases, 6 bases remained unmatched. The germline gives CDR1 SEHNR, CDR2 FQNEAQ (reference sequence).

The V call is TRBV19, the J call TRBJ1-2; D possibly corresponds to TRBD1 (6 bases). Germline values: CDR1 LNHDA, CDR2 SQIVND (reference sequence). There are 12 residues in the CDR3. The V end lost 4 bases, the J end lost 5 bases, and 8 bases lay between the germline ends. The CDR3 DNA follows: TGTGCCAGTAGTAGAGGACAGTATGGCTACACCTTC. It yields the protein CASSRGQYGYTF.

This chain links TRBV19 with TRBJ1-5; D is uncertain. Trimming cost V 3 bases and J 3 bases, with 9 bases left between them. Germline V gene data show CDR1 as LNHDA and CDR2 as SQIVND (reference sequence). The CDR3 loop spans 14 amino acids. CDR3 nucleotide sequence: TGTGCCAGTAGTATTTGGGCAGACAATCAGCCCCAGCATTTT. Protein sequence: CASSIWADNQPQHF.

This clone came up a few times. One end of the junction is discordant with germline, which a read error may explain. DNA for the CDR3: TGTGCCAGCAGTGAGGGAACCTCTGGGGCCAACGGCCTGACTTTC. It translates to CASSEGTSGANGLTF. The chain uses TRBV6-1 and TRBJ2-6; TRBD1 might be the D (5 bases). Germline CDR1 reads MNHNS; CDR2 reads SASEGT. The CDR3 totals 15 residues.

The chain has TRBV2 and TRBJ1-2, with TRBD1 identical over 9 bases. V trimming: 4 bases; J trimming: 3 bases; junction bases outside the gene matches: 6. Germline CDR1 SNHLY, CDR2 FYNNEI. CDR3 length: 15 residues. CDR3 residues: CASSAPDRGDYGYTF. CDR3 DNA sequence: TGTGCCAGCAGTGCTCCGGACAGGGGTGACTATGGCTACACCTTC.

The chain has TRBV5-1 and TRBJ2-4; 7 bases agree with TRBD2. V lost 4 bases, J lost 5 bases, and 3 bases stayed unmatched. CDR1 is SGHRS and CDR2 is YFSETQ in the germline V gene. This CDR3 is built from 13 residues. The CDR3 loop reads CASSAGRENIQYF. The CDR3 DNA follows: TGCGCCAGCAGCGCAGGGAGGGAAAACATTCAGTACTTC.

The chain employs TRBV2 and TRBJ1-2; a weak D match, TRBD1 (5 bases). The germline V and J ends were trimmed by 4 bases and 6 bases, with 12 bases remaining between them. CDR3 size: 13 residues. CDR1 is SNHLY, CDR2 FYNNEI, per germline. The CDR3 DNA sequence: TGTGCCAGCAGTGGACAGCGTACCGATGGCTACACCTTC. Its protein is CASSGQRTDGYTF.

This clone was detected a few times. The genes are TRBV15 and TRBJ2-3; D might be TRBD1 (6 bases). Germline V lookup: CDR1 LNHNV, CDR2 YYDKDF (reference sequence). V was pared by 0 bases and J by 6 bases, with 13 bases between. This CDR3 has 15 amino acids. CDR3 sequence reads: CATSRDGQWGDTQYF. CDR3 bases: TGTGCCACCAGCAGAGATGGACAGTGGGGGGATACGCAGTATTTT.

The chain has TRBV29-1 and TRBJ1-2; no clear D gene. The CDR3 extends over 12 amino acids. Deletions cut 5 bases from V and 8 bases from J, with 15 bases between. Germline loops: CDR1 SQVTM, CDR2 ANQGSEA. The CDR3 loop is CSVWRRYTGYTF. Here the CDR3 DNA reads TGCAGCGTTTGGAGGAGATATACCGGCTACACCTTC.